One and the same sample provided the 5 T cell receptor beta chains below, sequenced in a study of shared clonotypes between healthy human individuals (dated by TCRdb to about 2020). CD8 naive samples were CD45RO-negative cells positively selected for CCR7, giving a CD45RA+CCR7+ population that excluded TemRA cells. To prepare the library, the immunoSEQ multiplex PCR assay was applied. Held by TCRdb, this immuneACCESS table contains in-frame sequences only and omits some clones. Under half of the omission traces to an unresolved V gene where checked; the cause of the rest is unknown. The sample table holds some 2.1 million clones, of which about 93% were seen once. The ten largest clones represent less than 2% of the sample. Sequenced input: naive CD8+ T cells from PBMCs. The sample's cell subset or site label, in plain terms: CD45RA+CCR7+. These receptor sequences come from a man aged 18 to 35 in good health. Some clones in this sample may be carry-over from other donors' samples.

The chain combines TRBV7-9 with TRBJ2-7; no clear D. The CDR3 is 13 residues long. CDR1 SEHNR and CDR2 FQNEAQ come from the germline V gene (reference sequence). V was pared by 3 bases and J by 3 bases, with 9 bases between. The CDR3 DNA sequence: TGTGCCAGCAGCTTTACACCTGACTACGAGCAGTACTTC. This encodes CASSFTPDYEQYF.

The V gene is TRBV19, the J gene TRBJ2-1; D is perhaps TRBD1 or TRBD2 (5 bases each). V was shortened by 3 bases and J by 7 bases, with 16 bases between the two germline ends. Looked up from germline, CDR1 is LNHDA and CDR2 is SQIVND (reference sequence). The CDR3 contains 15 residues. The CDR3 coding sequence is TGTGCCAGTAGTATTCTTCCGGGACGGATGAATGAGCAGTTCTTC. This codes for CASSILPGRMNEQFF.

The gene calls are TRBV27 and TRBJ2-1; 8 bases line up with TRBD2. The V gene end was trimmed by 5 bases and the J gene end by 2 bases; junction bases not matched to a gene: 11. Germline lookup yields CDR1 MNHEY and CDR2 SMNVEV (reference sequence). The CDR3 runs 17 residues. The CDR3 protein is CASSVLTSVITYNEQFF. The CDR3 DNA sequence: TGTGCCAGCAGTGTCTTGACTAGCGTTATCACCTACAATGAGCAGTTCTTC.

V gene TRBV29-1 combines with J gene TRBJ2-1; D not certain. This CDR3 has 11 residues. Per the germline V gene, CDR1 is SQVTM and CDR2 is ANQGSEA. V lost 8 bases to trimming and J lost 1 base, with 6 bases between them. This chain's CDR3 is CSSESYNEQFF. The CDR3 DNA follows: TGCAGCTCGGAGTCCTACAATGAGCAGTTCTTC.

This sequence joins TRBV6-1 and TRBJ2-6; D remains ambiguous. V lost 4 bases and J 4 bases, leaving 14 bases between the germline ends. CDR1 is MNHNS and CDR2 is SASEGT in the germline V gene. The CDR3 is 16 amino acids. The CDR3 sequence is CASSAWAQEGANVLTF. DNA of the CDR3: TGTGCCAGCAGTGCCTGGGCCCAGGAAGGGGCCAACGTCCTGACTTTC.